This entry lists 11 T cell receptor beta chains sequenced from one sample in a study of T-cell memory formation after mild COVID-19. TCRdb itself ran the 5' RACE reads through MiXCR, one entry per CDR3 protein. Here the sample spans about 340,000 distinct CDR3 sequences, roughly 15% being singletons. Specimen: PBMCs or a T cell subset sorted from them (not recorded which). These receptor sequences come from a man younger than 30 who had mild COVID-19 (a few samples of this study predate the infection). Cell type and time point are not known.

This clonotype was seen only a few times. The rearrangement joins TRBV4-3 to TRBJ2-1, with TRBD2 matching 15 bases. CDR1 LGHNA and CDR2 YSLEER come from the germline V gene. V gave up 4 bases and J gave up 5 bases; unmatched junction bases: 9. CDR3 length: 18 amino acids. CDR3 loop: CASSLPGTSGGTDNEQFF. CDR3 bases: TGCGCCAGCAGCCTCCCGGGGACTAGCGGGGGGACAGACAATGAGCAGTTCTTC.

This clonotype has only a few counts. V and J are TRBV9 and TRBJ2-2, with 8 bases identical to TRBD1. CDR1 is SGDLS and CDR2 is YYNGEE in the germline V gene. There are 15 residues in the CDR3. V shed 0 bases and J 6 bases; nucleotides not matched to a gene: 4. Here the CDR3 reads CASSVGQGRAGELFF. The CDR3, as DNA: TGTGCCAGCAGCGTAGGACAGGGGCGGGCCGGGGAGCTGTTTTTT.

This clonotype was seen repeatedly, ten times or more. V is TRBV4-3 and J is TRBJ1-5; TRBD1 matches at 7 bases. After removal of 4 bases from V and 5 bases from J, the junction contained 8 bases not matched to a gene. Germline V gene sequence: CDR1 LGHNA, CDR2 YSLEER. There are 15 residues in the CDR3. The CDR3 spells CASSPTGDSYQPQHF. For the CDR3, the DNA is TGCGCCAGCAGCCCAACAGGGGACAGTTATCAGCCCCAGCATTTT.

This clonotype was seen a handful of times. This chain links TRBV7-2 with TRBJ1-5; 10 bases are a match to TRBD1. The CDR3 covers 16 residues. The junction had 11 bases not matched to a gene; V was cut back by 6 bases and J by 6 bases. CDR1 SGHTA and CDR2 FQGNSA come from the germline V gene. The chain's CDR3 is CASRDPGTGVGQPQHF. CDR3 nucleotide sequence: TGTGCCAGCAGGGACCCCGGGACAGGGGTCGGTCAGCCCCAGCATTTT.

The chain uses TRBV9 and TRBJ2-7; TRBD1 or TRBD2 may be the D gene (5 bases each). This CDR3 has 12 amino acids. V dropped 4 bases and J dropped 7 bases, with 12 bases sitting between them. Germline-derived CDR1 and CDR2 are SGDLS and YYNGEE. The CDR3 DNA is TGTGCCAGCAGCCCGGGACGTCGAGAGCAGTACGTC. Protein sequence: CASSPGRREQYV.

The chain is built from TRBV5-1 and TRBJ2-7, with unresolved D. Germline V gene lookup returns CDR1 SGHRS and CDR2 YFSETQ. The length of the CDR3 is 13 residues. Trimming removed 4 bases from V and 3 bases from J, with 11 bases in between. The CDR3 region has the DNA TGCGCCAGCAGCCATGCCCCCGGCTACGAGCAGTACGTC. As protein: CASSHAPGYEQYV.

This clonotype has just a few counts. The gene calls are TRBV7-2 and TRBJ1-5, with a possible D match to TRBD1 (5 bases). This CDR3 is built from 13 residues. Trimming took 2 bases from V and 7 from J, leaving 9 bases between them. Germline V gene sequence: CDR1 SGHTA, CDR2 FQGNSA. The chain's CDR3 is CASSLLGDQPQHF. CDR3 nucleotides: TGTGCCAGCAGCTTATTGGGGGACCAGCCCCAGCATTTT.

V usage is TRBV7-2 and J usage is TRBJ2-4; tentatively, D is TRBD1 (5 bases). Germline loops: CDR1 SGHTA, CDR2 FQGNSA. There are 13 residues in the CDR3. The ends were cut back, 3 bases at V and 3 bases at J, with 6 bases in the middle. The CDR3 protein is CASSFDSKNIQYF. The CDR3 DNA reads as TGTGCCAGCAGCTTCGACAGCAAAAACATTCAGTACTTC.

This chain links TRBV4-1 with TRBJ1-4, with unresolved D. V lost 0 bases and J lost 1, with 12 bases in between. From germline, CDR1 is MGHRA and CDR2 YSYEKL. The CDR3 contains 17 residues. CDR3: CASSQDRELRTNEKLFF. The CDR3 DNA is TGCGCCAGCAGCCAAGATCGCGAACTTAGAACTAATGAAAAACTGTTTTTT.

The chain links TRBV7-2 to TRBJ2-5, with 9 bases identical to TRBD2. The CDR3 is 18 amino acids. Germline V gene lookup returns CDR1 SGHTA and CDR2 FQGNSA. J was trimmed by 8 bases and V by 1 base; bases with no gene match: 17. DNA for the CDR3: TGTGCCAGCAGCTTAGAGGGTGCTAGCGGGGTCATGTTGGATACCCAGTACTTC. Its translation: CASSLEGASGVMLDTQYF.

The chain joins TRBV29-1 to TRBJ1-1; D possibly corresponds to TRBD1 (5 bases). V shed 3 bases and J shed 5 bases, with 13 bases lying between them. The CDR3 spans 13 residues. Germline V gives CDR1 SQVTM, CDR2 ANQGSEA. CDR3 DNA: TGCAGCGTTGAGGGAGGGGCATTGACTGAAGCTTTCTTT. This gives the protein CSVEGGALTEAFF.